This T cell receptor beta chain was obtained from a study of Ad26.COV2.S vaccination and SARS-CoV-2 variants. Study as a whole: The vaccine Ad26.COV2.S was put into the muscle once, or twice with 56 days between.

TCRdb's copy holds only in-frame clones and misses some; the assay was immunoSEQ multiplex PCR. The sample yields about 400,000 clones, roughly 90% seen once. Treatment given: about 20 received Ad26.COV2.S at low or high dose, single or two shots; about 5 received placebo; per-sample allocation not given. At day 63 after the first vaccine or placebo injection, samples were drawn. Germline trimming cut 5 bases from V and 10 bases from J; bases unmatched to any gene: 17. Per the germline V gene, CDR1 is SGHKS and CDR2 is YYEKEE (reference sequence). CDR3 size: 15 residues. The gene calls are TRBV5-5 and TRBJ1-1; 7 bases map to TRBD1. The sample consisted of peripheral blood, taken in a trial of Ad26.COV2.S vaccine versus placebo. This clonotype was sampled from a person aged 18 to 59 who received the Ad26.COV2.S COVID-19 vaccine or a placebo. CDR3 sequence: CASSSGRQGEVRAFF. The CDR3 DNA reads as TGTGCCAGCAGTTCGGGACGGCAGGGGGAGGTAAGAGCTTTCTTT.